This is a list of T cell receptor beta chains from one sample in a study of T-cell memory formation after mild COVID-19. From the 5' RACE reads, TCRdb called clonotypes with MiXCR, one entry per CDR3 protein. The sample has roughly 130,000 distinct CDR3 sequences; around 15% are singletons. Input material: PBMCs or a T cell subset sorted from them (not recorded which). The receptors stem from a man between 18 and 29 years old who had mild COVID-19 (a few samples of this study predate the infection). Cell type and time point are not known. Both conserved end residues are part of each CDR3. D genes are given only for firm matches. Clone size is stated in some rows and not others, as once, few, many or a class when expanded.

j_gene | d_gene | abundance | v_gene | CDR3aa | CDR3nt
TRBJ1-3 | - | - | TRBV7-9 | CASSLAPTSGNTIYF | TGTGCCAGCAGCTTAGCTCCGACCTCTGGAAACACCATATATTTT
TRBJ2-5 | TRBD1 | few | TRBV5-1 | CASSTLGGGQETQYF | TGCGCCAGCAGCACCCTAGGGGGCGGCCAAGAGACCCAGTACTTC
TRBJ1-5 | - | few | TRBV12-3/TRBV12-4 | CASSFKGNQPQHF | TGTGCCAGCAGTTTCAAAGGCAATCAGCCCCAGCATTTT
TRBJ2-3 | - | many | TRBV5-5 | CASSLTGPHTDTQYF | TGTGCCAGCAGCCTGACGGGACCGCATACAGATACGCAGTATTTT
TRBJ1-1 | - | - | TRBV12-5 | CASGLGQGVAFF | TGTGCTAGTGGTTTGGGTCAGGGTGTGGCTTTCTTT
TRBJ1-5 | TRBD1 | few | TRBV4-1 | CASSSNRGGSRQPQHF | TGCGCCAGCAGCTCTAACAGGGGCGGGTCAAGACAGCCCCAGCATTTT
TRBJ2-5 | - | few | TRBV5-1 | CASSLAAPEAQETQYF | TGCGCCAGCAGCTTGGCGGCACCGGAGGCCCAAGAGACCCAGTACTTC
TRBJ2-3 | - | few | TRBV7-2 | CASSLWGTQTDTQYF | TGTGCCAGCAGCTTATGGGGGACTCAGACAGATACGCAGTATTTT
TRBJ2-5 | - | - | TRBV20-1 | CSASRAQETQYF | TGCAGTGCATCCAGGGCCCAAGAGACCCAGTACTTC
TRBJ1-1 | - | - | TRBV10-3 | CAILPSGGTEAFF | TGTGCCATCCTTCCCTCGGGGGGCACTGAAGCTTTCTTT
TRBJ2-2 | TRBD1 | few | TRBV6-2/TRBV6-3 | CASGDRENSGTGELFF | TGTGCCAGCGGGGACAGGGAGAATTCGGGCACCGGGGAGCTGTTTTTT
TRBJ1-5 | - | - | TRBV2 | CASSAGRTNQPQHF | TGTGCCAGCAGCGCCGGGAGAACCAATCAGCCCCAGCATTTT
TRBJ2-2 | - | many | TRBV10-3 | CAISGLGNTGELFF | TGTGCCATCAGTGGCTTGGGGAACACCGGGGAGCTGTTTTTT
TRBJ2-3 | TRBD1 | few | TRBV20-1 | CSARGDRGHSRDTQYF | TGCAGTGCTAGAGGGGACAGGGGGCATAGCAGAGATACGCAGTATTTT
TRBJ1-1 | TRBD1 | - | TRBV7-8 | CASSSQTGGTTEAFF | TGTGCCAGCAGCTCGCAGACAGGGGGAACCACTGAAGCTTTCTTT
TRBJ1-3 | - | few | TRBV29-1 | CSVAQRGGNTIYF | TGCAGCGTGGCACAACGAGGGGGAAACACCATATATTTT
TRBJ2-3 | - | - | TRBV7-2 | CASSLDLGGTDTQYF | TGTGCCAGCAGCTTAGATTTGGGGGGCACAGATACGCAGTATTTT
TRBJ2-5 | TRBD2 | few | TRBV29-1 | CSVNLAGGAYKGTQYF | TGCAGCGTTAATCTAGCGGGGGGCGCTTATAAGGGGACCCAGTACTTC
TRBJ1-1 | TRBD1 | - | TRBV7-3 | CASSSTGPGTEAFF | TGTGCCAGCAGCTCGACAGGGCCAGGCACTGAAGCTTTCTTT
TRBJ1-5 | - | few | TRBV4-1 | CASSQGWASPNQPQHF | TGCGCCAGCAGCCAAGGTTGGGCTTCACCCAATCAGCCCCAGCATTTT
TRBJ2-7 | TRBD2 | few | TRBV2 | CASKTGLAGVSYEQYF | TGTGCCAGCAAAACGGGCCTAGCGGGGGTCTCCTACGAGCAGTACTTC
TRBJ2-7 | - | - | TRBV21-1 | CAGRLAGNYEQYF | TGTGCCGGCCGACTAGCGGGGAACTACGAGCAGTACTTC
TRBJ1-5 | - | few | TRBV7-2 | CASSLGPRNQPQHF | TGTGCCAGCAGCTTAGGGCCCAGGAATCAGCCCCAGCATTTT
TRBJ1-2 | - | - | TRBV12-3/TRBV12-4 | CASSPVSSYGYTF | TGTGCCAGCAGTCCCGTCTCTAGCTATGGCTACACCTTC
TRBJ2-6 | TRBD1 | few | TRBV4-3 | CASSQVGRGRGANVLTF | TGCGCCAGCAGCCAAGTCGGCAGGGGGCGTGGGGCCAACGTCCTGACTTTC
TRBJ2-7 | - | - | TRBV12-3/TRBV12-4 | CASSGGGGPYEQYF | TGTGCCAGCAGTGGGGGGGGGGGCCCCTACGAGCAGTACTTC
TRBJ2-7 | - | few | TRBV5-1 | CASSLERLKEQYF | TGCGCCAGCAGCTTGGAAAGGCTTAAGGAGCAGTACTTC
TRBJ2-5 | - | few | TRBV20-1 | CSASVASVGTQYF | TGCAGTGCTAGCGTGGCTAGTGTAGGGACCCAGTACTTC
TRBJ2-5 | - | - | TRBV12-3/TRBV12-4 | CASSSEGGWGTQYF | TGTGCCAGCAGTTCTGAGGGGGGCTGGGGGACCCAGTACTTC
TRBJ2-2 | TRBD1 | few | TRBV12-3/TRBV12-4 | CASSSNTGAGELFF | TGTGCCAGCAGTTCCAACACAGGGGCCGGGGAGCTGTTTTTT
TRBJ1-4 | - | - | TRBV11-2 | CASSPRRFGKKLFF | TGTGCCAGCAGCCCGAGGAGGTTCGGAAAAAAACTGTTTTTT
TRBJ2-6 | - | few | TRBV4-2 | CASSQESSSGANVLTF | TGTGCCAGCAGCCAAGAGTCCAGCTCTGGGGCCAACGTCCTGACTTTC
TRBJ2-7 | TRBD1 | few | TRBV5-1 | CASSPGQGSDEQYF | TGCGCCAGCAGCCCGGGACAGGGGTCCGACGAGCAGTACTTC
TRBJ2-3 | - | - | TRBV11-3 | CASSRASGTDTQYF | TGTGCCAGCAGCAGGGCTAGCGGCACAGATACGCAGTATTTT
TRBJ2-1 | TRBD1 | few | TRBV7-2 | CASSRQGSSYNEQFF | TGTGCCAGCAGCCGACAGGGTAGCTCCTACAATGAGCAGTTCTTC
TRBJ2-3 | TRBD2 | - | TRBV4-2 | CASSQAPSGGTDTQYF | TGTGCCAGCAGCCAAGCTCCTAGCGGGGGCACAGATACGCAGTATTTT